This T cell receptor (beta chain) was recorded in a study of T cells in Graves' hyperthyroidism and ophthalmopathy. The V gene's germline CDR1 is SGHTA and CDR2 FQGTGA. V gave up 7 bases and J gave up 3 bases; unmatched junction bases: 17. This CDR3 spans 17 amino acids. Study-wide findings and caveats: In the analysis, a 13 V-J model separated ophthalmopathy from stable hyperthyroidism. Researchers found most expanded thyroid clonotypes above 0.001 in blood as well.

On this clonotype: The antigen is unknown.

Regions amplified from RNA transcripts were the TCR beta CDR3 regions. The HTBI primer set was used in a first-round RT-PCR of the TCR CDR3. TCRdb recomputed calls from the multiplex PCR reads with MiXCR, one row per CDR3 protein. The table records approximately 500,000 distinct CDR3 sequences, around 42% of them present only once. Sequenced material: peripheral blood or thyroid tissue (not recorded which). This chain joins TRBV7-3 and TRBJ2-5; 7 bases align to TRBD1. The source is a woman between 18 and 29 years old with Graves' hyperthyroidism. This chain's CDR3 is CASKTGSFTGTKETQYF. The CDR3 coding sequence is TGTGCCAGCAAGACAGGGTCGTTCACCGGGACAAAAGAGACCCAGTACTTC.